What follows are 13 T cell receptor beta chains derived from one specimen sequenced in a study of blood T cell repertoires in COVID-19. The table came from immunoSEQ multiplex PCR; TCRdb's copy has only in-frame clones and leaves some out. Of about 76,000 clones in the sample, approximately 83% were seen once. Specimen: peripheral blood. The receptors were gathered from a human donor in a cohort sampled during active COVID-19.

The V gene is TRBV3-1 (or the pseudogene TRBV3-2), the J gene TRBJ1-6; a possible D gene is TRBD1 (5 bases). From germline, CDR1 is LGHDT and CDR2 YNNKEL (reference sequence). V was shortened by 3 bases and J by 6 bases, with 15 bases between the two germline ends. CDR3 length: 16 amino acids. CDR3: CASSQVYGASNSPLHF. The CDR3 nucleotides are TGTGCCAGCAGCCAGGTCTATGGGGCCAGTAATTCACCCCTCCACTTT.

V is TRBV7-2 and J is TRBJ2-1; tentatively, D is TRBD1 (6 bases). V lost 5 bases, J lost 9 bases, and 14 bases lay in between. There are 13 residues in the CDR3. The germline gives CDR1 SGHTA, CDR2 FQGNSA. CDR3 sequence reads: CASSNYRAGEQFF. The CDR3 DNA sequence: TGTGCCAGCAGCAACTACAGGGCCGGTGAGCAGTTCTTC.

This chain links TRBV28 with TRBJ2-7, with TRBD2 as a possible D gene (5 bases). The germline gives CDR1 MDHEN, CDR2 SYDVKM. This CDR3 has 14 amino acids. Deletions cut 5 bases from V and 0 bases from J, with 11 bases between. The CDR3 DNA is TGTGCCAGCAGTCGCCCAACTAGCTCCTACGAGCAGTACTTC. It is translated as CASSRPTSSYEQYF. The variable domain in full, with the rest retrieved from reference TRBV28 and TRBJ2-7, is DVKVTQSSRYLVKRTGEKVFLECVQDMDHENMFWYRQDPGLGLRLIYFSYDVKMKEKGDIPEGYSVSREKKERFSLILESASTNQTSMYLCASSRPTSSYEQYFGPGTRLTVT.

This chain connects TRBV5-1 to TRBJ2-7; TRBD1 is a possible D gene (5 bases). Deletions cut 0 bases from V and 2 bases from J, with 9 bases between. CDR3 size: 14 residues. In germline, CDR1 is SGHRS, CDR2 YFSETQ. DNA for the CDR3: TGCGCCAGCAGCTTGGACCCCAGGGCCTACGAGCAGTACTTC. It translates to CASSLDPRAYEQYF.

The chain employs TRBV7-2 and TRBJ2-1, with 10 bases aligning to TRBD2. Unmatched junction bases numbered 8, after V lost 8 bases and J lost 7 bases. The germline CDR1 and CDR2 sequences are SGHTA and FQGNSA. The CDR3 is 14 amino acids. CDR3 coding DNA: TGTGCCAGCGCTAGCGGGGGCTTGGTGAATGAGCAGTTCTTC. Translated, it gives CASASGGLVNEQFF.

V gene TRBV5-8 combines with J gene TRBJ1-5; D is perhaps TRBD1 (5 bases). Germline CDR1 is SGHTS and CDR2 is YDEGEE. V dropped 2 bases and J dropped 10 bases, with 22 bases sitting between them. The CDR3 is 16 amino acids. Written as DNA, the CDR3 is TGTGCCAGCAGCTTACGGGACTCACACTCCCTTAATCCCCAGCATTTT. This codes for CASSLRDSHSLNPQHF.

This sequence joins TRBV19 and TRBJ2-3, with D unclear. V was cut by 4 bases and J by 0 bases, with 8 bases left in between. CDR1 is LNHDA, CDR2 SQIVND, per germline (reference sequence). The length of the CDR3 is 14 residues. The CDR3 DNA follows: TGTGCCAGTAGTAGGGCCGGTAGCACAGATACGCAGTATTTT. This translates into CASSRAGSTDTQYF.

This chain uses TRBV13 with TRBJ2-3; 9 nucleotides match TRBD1. The ends lost 6 bases at V and 6 bases at J; junction bases unmatched: 7. CDR3 length equals 14 residues. Germline V gives CDR1 PRHDT, CDR2 FYEKMQ (reference sequence). For the CDR3, the DNA is TGTGCCAGCAGTCTACAGGGGGCGTGGGATACGCAGTATTTT. This sequence encodes CASSLQGAWDTQYF. The entire variable domain, with the rest obtained from reference TRBV13 and TRBJ2-3, is as follows: AAGVIQSPRHLIKEKRETATLKCYPIPRHDTVYWYQQGPGQDPQFLISFYEKMQSDKGSIPDRFSAQQFSDYHSELNMSSLELGDSALYFCASSLQGAWDTQYFGPGTRLTVL.

The chain combines TRBV4-3 with TRBJ1-4, with TRBD1 identical over 7 bases. V shed 3 bases, J shed 5 bases, and the junction held 6 bases outside the gene matches. The CDR3 length is 15 residues. Germline V gene sequence: CDR1 LGHNA, CDR2 YSLEER. CDR3 protein: CASSQDTGVNEKLFF. CDR3 nucleotides: TGCGCCAGCAGCCAGGACACAGGGGTAAATGAAAAACTGTTTTTT.

V usage is TRBV3-1 (or the pseudogene TRBV3-2) and J usage is TRBJ2-5; TRBD2 matches at 7 bases. The CDR3 contains 15 residues. Germline V lookup: CDR1 LGHDT, CDR2 YNNKEL (reference sequence). The junction had 7 bases not matched to a gene; V was cut back by 1 base and J by 5 bases. The CDR3, as DNA: TGTGCCAGCAGCCAAGGGACTAGTTGGGGGGAGACCCAGTACTTC. Amino acid sequence: CASSQGTSWGETQYF.

With respect to this clone: The same CDR3 arises from other DNA sequences in this sample as well. This chain uses TRBV6-5 with TRBJ2-7, with D maybe TRBD2 (6 bases). The CDR3 sequence is 13 residues long. Germline V gene data show CDR1 as MNHEY and CDR2 as SVGAGI. Trimming took off 2 bases at V and 1 base at J, with 6 bases between the two ends. The DNA of the CDR3 is TGTGCCAGCAGTTACGCGGGATCCTACGAGCAGTACTTC. The encoded protein is CASSYAGSYEQYF.

The rearrangement links TRBV7-2 to TRBJ1-1; a weak D match, TRBD1 (6 bases). The ends were cut back, 3 bases at V and 4 bases at J, with 12 bases in the middle. This CDR3 has 14 residues. In germline, CDR1 is SGHTA, CDR2 FQGNSA. The CDR3 region is CASSLSRGGTEAFF. DNA of the CDR3: TGTGCCAGCAGCTTGTCTAGGGGGGGCACTGAAGCTTTCTTT.

This clone appeared a single time. The chain joins TRBV9 to TRBJ2-1, with 8 nucleotides matching TRBD2. CDR1 and CDR2 from the germline V gene are SGDLS and YYNGEE. The CDR3 covers 16 residues. Losses at the gene ends were 0 bases for V and 8 bases for J; bases not matched to a gene: 10. CDR3 loop: CASSVASSGAYYEQFF. The CDR3 nucleotides read TGTGCCAGCAGCGTAGCTAGTAGCGGGGCGTACTATGAGCAGTTCTTC.